Below are 22 T cell receptor beta chains sequenced from a single sample in a study of OX40 agonist ivuxolimab in advanced cancers. The method was immunoSEQ multiplex PCR; TCRdb's version includes in-frame clones alone and lacks a portion of them. The sample consists of around 6,300 clones, about four fifths of them appearing once. Source: CD4+ or CD8+ T cells sorted from blood, taken in a trial of the OX40 agonist ivuxolimab. The receptors here all came from an adult with an advanced solid tumor such as melanoma, head and neck, liver or kidney cancer.

The genes are TRBV4-1 and TRBJ1-1, with 10 bases fitting TRBD1. This CDR3 spans 15 amino acids. The trim removed 3 bases at V and 11 bases at J, leaving 12 bases unmatched. The germline V gene has CDR1 MGHRA and CDR2 YSYEKL. The CDR3 DNA is TGCGCCAGCAGCCAGGCCCTACCGGGACAGGGGTTGGCTTTCTTT. It encodes CASSQALPGQGLAFF.

V and J are TRBV14 and TRBJ2-3, with 7 nucleotides matching TRBD1. The CDR3 has 15 amino acids. CDR1 SGHDN and CDR2 FVKESK come from the germline V gene. Unmatched junction bases numbered 7, after V lost 1 base and J lost 6 bases. The CDR3 bases are TGTGCCAGCAGCCAAGGACAGGGCTCAAGGGATACGCAGTATTTT. Its translation: CASSQGQGSRDTQYF.

The rearrangement uses TRBV13 and TRBJ2-5, with unresolved D. V shed 0 bases and J shed 5 bases, with 7 bases lying between them. This CDR3 has 13 residues. The germline V gene has CDR1 PRHDT and CDR2 FYEKMQ (reference sequence). The CDR3 bases are TGTGCCAGCAGCTTAGGCTATGGGGAGACCCAGTACTTC. This codes for CASSLGYGETQYF.

The chain joins TRBV9 to TRBJ1-2; 9 positions match TRBD1. Germline trimming cut 4 bases from V and 7 bases from J; bases unmatched to any gene: 8. Germline CDR1 SGDLS, CDR2 YYNGEE. This CDR3 contains 14 residues. The CDR3: CASSYRQGGSGYTF. In nucleotides, the CDR3 is TGTGCCAGCAGCTACAGACAGGGGGGGAGTGGCTACACCTTC.

V gene TRBV6-5 combines with J gene TRBJ1-1; D is uncertain. The CDR3 contains 14 residues. V was cut by 7 bases and J by 0 bases, with 12 bases left in between. Looked up from germline, CDR1 is MNHEY and CDR2 is SVGAGI. This CDR3 reads CASTPGSLNTEAFF. DNA of the CDR3: TGTGCCAGCACCCCCGGGAGTTTGAACACTGAAGCTTTCTTT.

The chain links TRBV5-4 to TRBJ1-1; D unclear. Trimming took off 6 bases at V and 7 bases at J, with 16 bases between the two ends. Germline assignment: CDR1 SGHNT and CDR2 YYREEE (reference sequence). The CDR3 has 13 amino acids. CDR3 DNA sequence: TGTGCCAGCACCCAGTGGAGAGCAGATGAAGCTTTCTTT. It specifies CASTQWRADEAFF.

The chain links TRBV7-3 to TRBJ2-7; 7 nucleotides match TRBD1. The CDR3 is 13 amino acids. Germline CDR1 is SGHTA and CDR2 is FQGTGA. Trimming cost V 2 bases and J 2 bases; bases outside gene matches: 0. CDR3 bases: TGTGCCAGCAGCTTAGGGACAGCCTACGAGCAGTACTTC. It yields the protein CASSLGTAYEQYF.

The V and J genes are TRBV9 and TRBJ1-6; TRBD1 is a possible D gene (5 bases). The CDR3 runs to 14 residues. The V gene's germline CDR1 is SGDLS and CDR2 YYNGEE. V dropped 3 bases and J dropped 4 bases, with 8 bases sitting between them. For the CDR3, the DNA is TGTGCCAGCAGCGGGGGACTGTATAATTCACCCCTCCACTTT. Its protein is CASSGGLYNSPLHF.

The rearrangement uses TRBV4-3 and TRBJ2-7; D not certain. Trimming cost V 4 bases and J 2 bases, with 9 bases left between them. Germline V lookup: CDR1 LGHNA, CDR2 YSLEER. The CDR3 totals 13 residues. This CDR3 is CASSPTETYEQYF. The DNA of the CDR3 is TGCGCCAGCAGCCCGACGGAGACCTACGAGCAGTACTTC.

By proportion, this clone is medium-sized. The chain uses TRBV9 and TRBJ1-5; TRBD1 might be the D (6 bases). Trimming shortened V by 0 bases and J by 7 bases, and 17 bases separated the two germline ends. Germline CDR1 and CDR2: SGDLS and YYNGEE. The CDR3 consists of 16 residues. The CDR3 coding sequence is TGTGCCAGCAGCGTAGACGGGGGCCCGGACGGGCAGCCCCAGCATTTT. It specifies CASSVDGGPDGQPQHF.

V and J are TRBV7-2 and TRBJ2-3; perhaps TRBD1 as D (5 bases). The CDR3 has 15 amino acids. V gave up 6 bases and J gave up 4 bases, with 17 bases separating them. CDR1 and CDR2 (germline): SGHTA, FQGNSA. The CDR3 DNA reads TGTGCCAGCAGGGACAATTTATCCGGGCCAGATACGCAGTATTTT. The encoded protein is CASRDNLSGPDTQYF.

CDR3 amino acids: CASSRGQGTNTEAFF. DNA for the CDR3: TGTGCCAGCAGCCGGGGGCAGGGGACGAACACTGAAGCTTTCTTT. V is TRBV7-6 and J is TRBJ1-1; tentative D call: TRBD1 (6 bases). Trimming took 5 bases from V and 1 from J, leaving 14 bases between them. The CDR3 sequence is 15 residues long. The germline CDR1 and CDR2 sequences are SGHVS and FNYEAQ.

The V call is TRBV10-1, the J call TRBJ2-2; maybe TRBD1 (6 bases). Germline V CDR1 and CDR2: WNHNN, SYGVQD (reference sequence). Trimming removed 2 bases from V and 5 bases from J, with 12 bases in between. The CDR3 length is 15 residues. This chain's CDR3 is CASSETGIETGELFF. The CDR3 DNA reads TGCGCCAGCAGTGAGACAGGGATTGAGACCGGGGAGCTGTTTTTT.

This clone was counted a few times. The sample carries other DNA sequences with the same CDR3. This chain joins TRBV19 and TRBJ1-2; D uncertain. V lost 9 bases and J 0 bases, leaving 11 bases between the germline ends. CDR3 length equals 13 residues. Germline V gene data show CDR1 as LNHDA and CDR2 as SQIVND (reference sequence). CDR3: CASRRETNYGYTF. CDR3 bases: TGTGCCAGCAGAAGAGAGACTAACTATGGCTACACCTTC.

The chain is built from TRBV7-3 and TRBJ2-1; 10 bases are a match to TRBD1. The ends lost 0 bases at V and 8 bases at J; junction bases unmatched: 19. Germline V gene sequence: CDR1 SGHTA, CDR2 FQGTGA. CDR3 length: 20 residues. CDR3 nucleotides: TGTGCCAGCAGCTTAACCACACTCAGTTATACGGGACAGGGGAGGGATGAGCAGTTCTTC. This translates into CASSLTTLSYTGQGRDEQFF.

V gene TRBV6-6 combines with J gene TRBJ2-7; 8 bases are a match to TRBD1. Per germline, CDR1 MNHNY and CDR2 SVGAGI (reference sequence). The junction had 3 bases not matched to a gene; V was cut back by 3 bases and J by 5 bases. This CDR3 is 13 amino acids long. The CDR3 loop reads CASSYDRGHEQYF. The DNA of the CDR3 is TGTGCCAGCAGTTATGACAGGGGTCACGAGCAGTACTTC.

V and J are TRBV5-4 and TRBJ2-3; no reliable D call. The length of the CDR3 is 14 residues. The germline V gene has CDR1 SGHNT and CDR2 YYREEE (reference sequence). V was trimmed by 1 base and J by 6 bases, leaving 12 bases between them. Written as DNA, the CDR3 is TGTGCCAGCAGCTTGAATCTCCCGCGTGATACGCAGTATTTT. Translating it yields CASSLNLPRDTQYF.

In the case of this clone: Other DNA sequences from this sample encode an identical CDR3 as well. The genes are TRBV6-5 and TRBJ1-4; no clear D gene. Germline V gene lookup returns CDR1 MNHEY and CDR2 SVGAGI. The CDR3 consists of 14 residues. Trimming cost V 0 bases and J 5 bases, with 7 bases left between them. CDR3 in DNA: TGTGCCAGCAGTTACTCCGTCGGGAATGAAAAACTGTTTTTT. Amino acid sequence: CASSYSVGNEKLFF.

This chain joins TRBV9 and TRBJ1-1, with TRBD1 as a possible D gene (6 bases). V lost 6 bases and J 1 base, leaving 16 bases between the germline ends. In germline, CDR1 is SGDLS, CDR2 YYNGEE. The CDR3 spans 15 residues. The CDR3 DNA reads as TGTGCCAGCACCTTGGGGGGGGCCTGGAACACTGAAGCTTTCTTT. Translating it yields CASTLGGAWNTEAFF. Variable domain in full (rest from reference TRBV9 and TRBJ1-1): DSGVTQTPKHLITATGQRVTLRCSPRSGDLSVYWYQQSLDQGLQFLIQYYNGEERAKGNILERFSAQQFPDLHSELNLSSLELGDSALYFCASTLGGAWNTEAFFGQGTRLTVV.

This chain links TRBV7-3 with TRBJ2-2, with D possibly TRBD2 on 6 matching bases. With 4 bases removed from V and 0 bases from J, the gap between germline ends came to 12 bases. The CDR3 covers 16 residues. The germline CDR1 and CDR2 sequences are SGHTA and FQGTGA. The CDR3 bases are TGTGCCAGCAGCTCTACCGAGCGGGCGAACACCGGGGAGCTGTTTTTT. Translated, it gives CASSSTERANTGELFF. Complete variable domain (other parts from reference TRBV7-3 and TRBJ2-2): GAGVSQTPSNKVTEKGKYVELRCDPISGHTALYWYRQSLGQGPEFLIYFQGTGAADDSGLPNDRFFAVRPEGSVSTLKIQRTERGDSAVYLCASSSTERANTGELFFGEGSRLTVL.

The chain has TRBV15 and TRBJ2-5; tentative D call: TRBD2 (5 bases). Per the germline V gene, CDR1 is LNHNV and CDR2 is YYDKDF (reference sequence). V was trimmed by 0 bases and J by 4 bases, leaving 15 bases between them. The CDR3 has 16 residues. CDR3 loop: CATSRDPPSTRETQYF. The CDR3 region has the DNA TGTGCCACCAGCAGAGATCCCCCTAGCACCCGAGAGACCCAGTACTTC.

The genes are TRBV7-3 and TRBJ2-4, with 9 bases aligning to TRBD1. Germline-derived CDR1 and CDR2 are SGHTA and FQGTGA. The CDR3 runs to 14 residues. The J segment lost 6 bases and the V segment lost 5 bases, leaving 5 bases of the junction unmatched. CDR3 loop: CASSQGTGLNIQYF. The CDR3 DNA reads TGTGCCAGCAGCCAAGGGACAGGGTTAAACATTCAGTACTTC.